These 30 T cell receptor beta chains were all obtained from the same sample, sequenced in a study of tumor-infiltrating lymphocytes in localized non-small cell lung cancer. Method: immunoSEQ multiplex PCR; TCRdb's copy keeps in-frame clones and lacks some. The profile shows more than 10,000 clones, around 74% of them singletons. Specimen: lung tumor tissue. The receptors derive from a human donor with non-small cell lung cancer.

The CDR3 nucleotides are TGTGCCAGCAGCTTGCAGGCCCCTATTTCCCGGGGACTAGAGACCCAGTACTTC. Amino acid sequence: CASSLQAPISRGLETQYF. The chain joins TRBV7-2 to TRBJ2-5; D is possibly TRBD2 (6 bases). Trimming stripped 3 bases from V and 4 bases from J, with 24 bases between. This CDR3 has 18 amino acids. Germline V CDR1 and CDR2: SGHTA, FQGNSA.

V gene TRBV4-1 combines with J gene TRBJ2-3; D gene ambiguous. The germline V gene encodes CDR1 MGHRA and CDR2 YSYEKL. Trimming left V 7 bases short and J 1 base short, with 9 bases between. This CDR3 region has 13 residues. The CDR3 region is CASTAPGTDTQYF. The DNA for the CDR3 is TGCGCCAGCACGGCCCCGGGCACAGATACGCAGTATTTT.

V gene TRBV9 combines with J gene TRBJ2-7; 7 bases map to TRBD1. V dropped 4 bases and J dropped 3; count of bases not matched to a gene: 7. The CDR3 is 14 amino acids. Germline V gene sequence: CDR1 SGDLS, CDR2 YYNGEE. The CDR3 sequence is CASSPRAGGYEQYF. The CDR3 region has the DNA TGTGCCAGCAGCCCCCGCGCAGGGGGCTACGAGCAGTACTTC.

A few counts support this clone. The V call is TRBV5-6, the J call TRBJ1-1; D unresolved. V lost 4 bases and J 0 bases, leaving 7 bases between the germline ends. The CDR3 totals 13 residues. The germline gives CDR1 SGHDT, CDR2 YYEEEE. CDR3 sequence reads: CASSRPMNTEAFF. For the CDR3, the DNA is TGTGCCAGCAGCCGGCCTATGAACACTGAAGCTTTCTTT.

The chain is built from TRBV5-1 and TRBJ1-1; 9 bases map to TRBD1. The germline V gene encodes CDR1 SGHRS and CDR2 YFSETQ. CDR3 length: 14 residues. V shed 5 bases, J shed 6 bases, and the junction held 8 bases outside the gene matches. The CDR3 DNA is TGCGCCAGCAGTCCATCGACAGGGGGGGCTGAAGCTTTCTTT. This encodes CASSPSTGGAEAFF. Drawing the rest from reference TRBV5-1 and TRBJ1-1, the complete variable domain is KAGVTQTPRYLIKTRGQQVTLSCSPISGHRSVSWYQQTPGQGLQFLFEYFSETQRNKGNFPGRFSGRQFSNSRSEMNVSTLELGDSALYLCASSPSTGGAEAFFGQGTRLTVV.

This clone was picked up one time. The rearrangement joins TRBV4-3 to TRBJ2-6; D is possibly TRBD1 (6 bases). The CDR3 is 16 residues long. Germline values: CDR1 LGHNA, CDR2 YSLEER. V was shortened by 2 bases and J by 4 bases, with 12 bases between the two germline ends. This chain's CDR3 is CASSQLQGPGANVLTF. DNA for the CDR3: TGCGCCAGCAGCCAATTACAGGGTCCCGGGGCCAACGTCCTGACTTTC.

In DNA, the CDR3 is TGCGCCAGCAGCTTAAACGCTGGGGAGGGAGGCTACACCTTC. Translating gives CASSLNAGEGGYTF. The rearrangement links TRBV4-1 to TRBJ1-2; D not resolved. The length of the CDR3 is 14 residues. V lost 5 bases to trimming and J lost 8 bases, with 18 bases between them. The germline V gene has CDR1 MGHRA and CDR2 YSYEKL.

J is TRBJ2-1 and V is TRBV18; 9 nucleotides line up with TRBD2. Losses at the gene ends were 2 bases for V and 7 bases for J; bases not matched to a gene: 3. Germline CDR1 and CDR2: KGHSH and LQKENI. There are 14 residues in the CDR3. The CDR3 DNA follows: TGTGCCAGCTCACCAGGGCTAGCGGGGAATGAGCAGTTCTTC. This gives the protein CASSPGLAGNEQFF.

The chain is built from TRBV5-1 and TRBJ2-7, with 10 bases that match TRBD1. J lost 9 bases, V lost 3 bases, and 15 bases had no gene match. The CDR3 extends over 16 amino acids. Germline V CDR1 and CDR2: SGHRS, YFSETQ. CDR3 nucleotide sequence: TGCGCCAGCAGCTCGGGCGCGACAGGGGGCTCAAACGGGCAGTACTTC. This gives the protein CASSSGATGGSNGQYF.

The chain joins TRBV6-5 to TRBJ1-2; D is possibly TRBD1 (6 bases). Trimming left V 6 bases short and J 8 bases short, with 13 bases between. The CDR3 extends over 12 amino acids. The germline V gene has CDR1 MNHEY and CDR2 SVGAGI. The CDR3 nucleotides are TGTGCCAGCAGATACAGGGCCGGGGGCTACACCTTC. It specifies CASRYRAGGYTF.

This clone was counted a single time. V is TRBV19 and J is TRBJ1-1, with D unclear. The CDR3 loop spans 14 amino acids. The V gene lost 4 bases and the J gene lost 0 bases, with 9 bases spanning the gap. Germline CDR1 is LNHDA and CDR2 is SQIVND (reference sequence). The CDR3 DNA is TGTGCCAGTAGTAGTCAGGAAATGAACACTGAAGCTTTCTTT. Translated: CASSSQEMNTEAFF.

The V and J genes are TRBV29-1 and TRBJ1-1; 7 positions match TRBD1. This CDR3 contains 11 residues. CDR1 and CDR2 (germline): SQVTM, ANQGSEA. J lost 4 bases, V lost 6 bases, and 2 bases had no gene match. In DNA, the CDR3 is TGCAGCGTGACAGGGTCCACTGAAGCTTTCTTT. Encoded protein: CSVTGSTEAFF.

V usage is TRBV23-1 and J usage is TRBJ1-2; possibly TRBD1 for D (6 bases). TRBV23-1 is annotated as an ORF whose role is uncertain. V shed 6 bases and J shed 2 bases, with 16 bases lying between them. The CDR3 is made up of 15 amino acids. The CDR3, as DNA: TGCGCCAGCAGCCCAGGCCTGGACAGCAACTATGGCTACACCTTC. It encodes CASSPGLDSNYGYTF.

The rearrangement links TRBV4-3 to TRBJ1-2, with 8 bases aligning to TRBD1. Germline loops: CDR1 LGHNA, CDR2 YSLEER. V lost 2 bases to trimming and J lost 13 bases; unmatched junction nucleotides: 9. The CDR3 contains 13 residues. The CDR3 region is CASSQTAGGAATF. CDR3 nucleotide sequence: TGCGCCAGCAGCCAAACCGCAGGGGGCGCAGCCACCTTC.

The chain joins TRBV2 to TRBJ1-1; D not resolved. The CDR3 is 14 amino acids. V lost 5 bases, J lost 5 bases, and 15 bases lay in between. Germline lookup yields CDR1 SNHLY and CDR2 FYNNEI. CDR3 sequence: CASSKSTPGTEAFF. CDR3 sequence (DNA): TGTGCCAGCAGTAAGTCCACACCGGGGACTGAAGCTTTCTTT.

The rearrangement joins TRBV27 to TRBJ1-2, with 9 bases lining up with TRBD1. Germline V lookup: CDR1 MNHEY, CDR2 SMNVEV (reference sequence). The CDR3 extends over 15 amino acids. V shed 5 bases, J shed 7 bases, and the junction held 11 bases outside the gene matches. This CDR3 reads CASSPGRQGVGGYTF. The CDR3 DNA follows: TGTGCCAGCAGTCCCGGTAGACAGGGGGTAGGTGGCTACACCTTC.

The chain carries TRBV29-1 and TRBJ2-4; D is unclear. Germline CDR1 SQVTM, CDR2 ANQGSEA. The ends were cut back, 3 bases at V and 3 bases at J, with 3 bases in the middle. This CDR3 spans 11 amino acids. The CDR3, as DNA: TGCAGCGTTGATCTCAAAAACATTCAGTACTTC. Translated: CSVDLKNIQYF.

This clone was found once. The chain has TRBV11-2 and TRBJ2-7; 7 bases fit TRBD1. CDR3 size: 14 residues. Germline values: CDR1 SGHAT, CDR2 FQNNGV. V dropped 4 bases and J dropped 5; count of bases not matched to a gene: 8. The CDR3 DNA reads TGTGCCAGCAGCTCAGACAGGGTGGTCCACGAGCAGTACTTC. Translation gives CASSSDRVVHEQYF.

The chain has TRBV15 and TRBJ2-2; unclear D gene. The germline gives CDR1 LNHNV, CDR2 YYDKDF (reference sequence). Between the trimmed V and J ends, which lost 0 bases and 7 bases, there was a span of 12 bases. The CDR3 covers 15 residues. Here the CDR3 reads CATSRDRALIGELFF. DNA of the CDR3: TGTGCCACCAGCAGAGATCGGGCGTTGATCGGGGAGCTGTTTTTT.

The chain carries TRBV7-6 and TRBJ2-5; maybe TRBD1 (6 bases). The CDR3 loop spans 15 amino acids. Germline V lookup: CDR1 SGHVS, CDR2 FNYEAQ. Trimming removed 4 bases at V and 7 bases at J, with 19 bases between. The CDR3 DNA is TGTGCCAGCAGCTCGGATCAGGGGTTGTTAGCGACCCAGTACTTC. It specifies CASSSDQGLLATQYF. Full variable domain (outside the CDR3, taken from reference TRBV7-6 and TRBJ2-5): GAGVSQSPRYKVTKRGQDVALRCDPISGHVSLYWYRQALGQGPEFLTYFNYEAQQDKSGLPNDRFSAERPEGSISTLTIQRTEQRDSAMYRCASSSDQGLLATQYFGPGTRLLVL.

This clone qualifies as medium-sized (0.01 to 0.1%). The V and J genes are TRBV5-1 and TRBJ2-3; D may be TRBD2 (6 bases). Trimming shortened V by 4 bases and J by 6 bases, and 15 bases separated the two germline ends. CDR3 length: 14 residues. Germline V gene lookup returns CDR1 SGHRS and CDR2 YFSETQ. This CDR3 is CASSRDSSSDTQYF. In DNA, the CDR3 is TGCGCCAGCAGCCGGGACTCTAGTTCGGATACGCAGTATTTT. Full variable domain (rest looked up from reference TRBV5-1 and TRBJ2-3): KAGVTQTPRYLIKTRGQQVTLSCSPISGHRSVSWYQQTPGQGLQFLFEYFSETQRNKGNFPGRFSGRQFSNSRSEMNVSTLELGDSALYLCASSRDSSSDTQYFGPGTRLTVL.

This rearrangement joins TRBV28 to TRBJ1-2, with a weak D call TRBD1 (5 bases). Germline values: CDR1 MDHEN, CDR2 SYDVKM. The CDR3 length is 15 residues. V was pared by 7 bases and J by 2 bases, with 17 bases between. Here the CDR3 DNA reads TGTGCCAGCATTAGTGGGACTCTCGGAAACTATGGCTACACCTTC. Encoded protein: CASISGTLGNYGYTF.

The chain links TRBV20-1 to TRBJ2-1; no clear D. Germline V gene data show CDR1 as DFQATT and CDR2 as SNEGSKA (reference sequence). The V end lost 3 bases, the J end lost 6 bases, and 6 bases lay between the germline ends. The CDR3 spans 11 residues. The chain's CDR3 is CSASWTNEQFF. Written as DNA, the CDR3 is TGCAGTGCTAGTTGGACCAATGAGCAGTTCTTC.

V gene TRBV7-8 combines with J gene TRBJ1-2; 7 bases fit TRBD1. The CDR3 spans 12 residues. Per germline, CDR1 SGHVS and CDR2 FQNEAQ. J gave up 7 bases and V 3 bases, and 2 bases lay outside the gene matches. The chain's CDR3 is CASSFRGFGYTF. CDR3 coding DNA: TGTGCCAGCAGCTTCAGGGGGTTTGGCTACACCTTC.

This clone was seen a single time. This chain joins TRBV7-2 and TRBJ1-2, with D possibly TRBD1 on 5 matching bases. Trimming took off 0 bases at V and 8 bases at J, with 19 bases between the two ends. The germline V gene has CDR1 SGHTA and CDR2 FQGNSA. The CDR3 runs 16 residues. The CDR3 loop is CASSLAGVNLAGGYTF. Written as DNA, the CDR3 is TGTGCCAGCAGCTTAGCTGGGGTTAATCTCGCAGGGGGCTACACCTTC.

This clone was seen a handful of times. V usage is TRBV30 and J usage is TRBJ1-5; D is unresolved. With 2 bases removed from V and 0 bases from J, the gap between germline ends came to 5 bases. The germline gives CDR1 GTSNPN, CDR2 SVGIG (reference sequence). There are 13 residues in the CDR3. The CDR3: CAWSPSSNQPQHF. The DNA of the CDR3 is TGTGCCTGGAGTCCATCTAGCAATCAGCCCCAGCATTTT.

CDR3 nucleotide sequence: TGTGCCAGCAGCAGAAGGCTAGCGGGGGCGAACACCGGGGAGCTGTTTTTT. Translating it yields CASSRRLAGANTGELFF. The genes are TRBV14 and TRBJ2-2; TRBD2 matches 10 bases. This CDR3 is built from 17 residues. With 5 bases clipped from V and 0 bases from J, the junction kept 6 bases outside the gene matches. CDR1 and CDR2 from the germline V gene are SGHDN and FVKESK.

This clone has more than one count but fewer than ten. The chain employs TRBV2 and TRBJ2-1; D could derive from TRBD1 or TRBD2 (5 bases each). This CDR3 spans 12 amino acids. Germline values: CDR1 SNHLY, CDR2 FYNNEI. V was cut by 6 bases and J by 10 bases, with 13 bases left in between. The CDR3 region is CASSGAGGEQFF. CDR3 bases: TGTGCCAGCAGCGGGGCGGGTGGGGAGCAGTTCTTC.

The V and J genes are TRBV29-1 and TRBJ1-1; D remains unclear. The V gene's germline CDR1 is SQVTM and CDR2 ANQGSEA. The CDR3 has 13 residues. The V end was cut by 6 bases, the J end by 0 bases, with 11 bases between. The CDR3 sequence is CSVRPRMNTEAFF. CDR3 bases: TGCAGCGTGCGCCCCAGAATGAACACTGAAGCTTTCTTT.

This clone occurred once. The chain combines TRBV6-1 with TRBJ2-3; maybe TRBD1 (6 bases). CDR3 length: 14 amino acids. V shed 4 bases and J shed 0 bases, with 8 bases lying between them. The germline gives CDR1 MNHNS, CDR2 SASEGT. The CDR3 region is CASSAGQSTDTQYF. The CDR3 DNA reads TGTGCCAGCAGTGCCGGACAGAGCACAGATACGCAGTATTTT.